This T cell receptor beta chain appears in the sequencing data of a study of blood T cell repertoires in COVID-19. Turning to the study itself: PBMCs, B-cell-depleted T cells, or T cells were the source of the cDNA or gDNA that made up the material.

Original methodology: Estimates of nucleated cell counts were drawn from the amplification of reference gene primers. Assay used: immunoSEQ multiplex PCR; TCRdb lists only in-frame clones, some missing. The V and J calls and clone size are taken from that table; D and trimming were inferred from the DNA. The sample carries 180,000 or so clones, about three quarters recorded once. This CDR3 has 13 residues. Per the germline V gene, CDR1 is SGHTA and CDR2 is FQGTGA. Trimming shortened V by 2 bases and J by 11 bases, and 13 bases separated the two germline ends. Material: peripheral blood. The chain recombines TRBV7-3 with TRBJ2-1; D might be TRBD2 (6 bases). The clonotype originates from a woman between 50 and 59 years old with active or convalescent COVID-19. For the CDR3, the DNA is TGTGCCAGCAGCTTAGGGATGGCGGGGAAGCAGTTCTTC. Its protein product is CASSLGMAGKQFF.